This T cell receptor beta chain was identified during a study of cytomegalovirus exposure and HLA in healthy donors. Study-wide results and limits: Because they were indistinguishable, some V segments, including TRBV6-2 and TRBV6-3, were excluded.

The CDR3 is 14 residues long. V lost 1 base and J lost 10, with 11 bases in between. Germline V gene sequence: CDR1 LGHNT, CDR2 FRNRAP. This PCR relied on a set of 60 Vbeta primers and 13 Jbeta primers. In the original processing: Tens of millions of unique TCR beta chains, 9 million to 11 million shared, were counted in a later analysis. The protocol was immunoSEQ multiplex PCR, while the TCRdb copy is restricted to in-frame clones and leaves out a portion. The V and J calls and clone size were taken over from that table, and D and trimming were inferred from the DNA. The repertoire consists of 100,000 to 150,000 clones, with roughly four fifths occurring once and the leading ten covering roughly 13%. As to this clone: Antigen unknown.

This sequence was found in a woman in her sixties in good health and CMV-seropositive. Material for sequencing was PBMCs. The chain recombines TRBV12-5 with TRBJ1-6; D is ambiguous. The CDR3 region has the DNA TGTGCTAGTGGTTTGGGATGGAGTAACTCACCCCTCCACTTT. This translates into CASGLGWSNSPLHF.